These 10 T cell receptor beta chains share one sample of origin, sequenced in a study of shared T cell receptors in the human thymus. Clones were sequenced by immunoSEQ multiplex PCR, and TCRdb holds only the in-frame ones, with some missing. Among 500,000 to 550,000 clones listed, about four fifths were seen once. A further study also used this sample, focusing on human thymus T cells.

The specimen sequenced was thymocytes. Every receptor here comes from a boy less than two years old with a congenital heart defect.

V gene TRBV10-1 combines with J gene TRBJ2-2; D is uncertain. V gave up 2 bases and J gave up 1 base, with 5 bases separating them. The CDR3 extends over 14 amino acids. Germline CDR1 WNHNN, CDR2 SYGVQD (reference sequence). The CDR3 sequence: CASSERRNTGELFF. The CDR3 DNA follows: TGCGCCAGCAGTGAGCGCAGGAACACCGGGGAGCTGTTTTTT.

Only one count was recorded for this clone. This sequence joins TRBV7-2 and TRBJ1-1; D may be TRBD1 (6 bases). V lost 2 bases to trimming and J lost 7 bases, with 14 bases between them. CDR3 length: 14 residues. The germline gives CDR1 SGHTA, CDR2 FQGNSA. The DNA of the CDR3 is TGTGCCAGCAGCTTAACGGGGGGGCGGAGTGAAGCTTTCTTT. It codes for CASSLTGGRSEAFF.

The chain is built from TRBV6-1 and TRBJ1-5; a possible D gene is TRBD1 (5 bases). Trimming cost V 1 base and J 4 bases, with 14 bases left between them. The CDR3 loop spans 16 amino acids. Germline V gene sequence: CDR1 MNHNS, CDR2 SASEGT. The CDR3 coding sequence is TGTGCCAGCAGTGAAGGGGCCGGGACTTCAAATCAGCCCCAGCATTTT. It is translated as CASSEGAGTSNQPQHF.

On this clone: The sample carries other DNA sequences with the same CDR3. The chain carries TRBV4-1 and TRBJ1-1; 7 nucleotides agree with TRBD1. The V segment lost 1 base and the J segment 4 bases; nucleotides outside the gene matches: 6. CDR1 and CDR2 (germline): MGHRA, YSYEKL. The CDR3 extends over 15 amino acids. CDR3 loop: CASSQVRQGGTEAFF. CDR3 sequence (DNA): TGCGCCAGCAGCCAAGTAAGACAGGGCGGCACTGAAGCTTTCTTT.

This clone was seen once. This chain uses TRBV5-6 with TRBJ2-7, with D perhaps matching TRBD1 (6 bases). Trimming removed 4 bases at V and 0 bases at J, with 14 bases between. Germline V gene lookup returns CDR1 SGHDT and CDR2 YYEEEE. The CDR3 loop spans 15 amino acids. The CDR3 sequence is CASSPRGQSSYEQYF. The CDR3, as DNA: TGTGCCAGCAGCCCAAGAGGACAGAGCTCCTACGAGCAGTACTTC. The variable domain in full, completed from reference TRBV5-6 and TRBJ2-7, reads DAGVTQSPTHLIKTRGQQVTLRCSPKSGHDTVSWYQQALGQGPQFIFQYYEEEERQRGNFPDRFSGHQFPNYSSELNVNALLLGDSALYLCASSPRGQSSYEQYFGPGTRLTVT.

The CDR3 bases are TGTGCCAGCTGGAGACAGAATAGCAATCAGCCCCAGCATTTT. Translation gives CASWRQNSNQPQHF. The rearrangement joins TRBV5-8 to TRBJ1-5, with D possibly TRBD1 on 5 matching bases. Germline V CDR1 and CDR2: SGHTS, YDEGEE. The CDR3 spans 14 residues. The ends were cut back, 7 bases at V and 0 bases at J, with 11 bases in the middle.

The chain uses TRBV4-2 and TRBJ2-1; 11 bases are shared with TRBD2. Trimming removed 0 bases from V and 0 bases from J; junction bases left unmatched: 7. In germline, CDR1 is LGHNA, CDR2 YNFKEQ. The CDR3 sequence is 19 residues long. The CDR3 nucleotides read TGTGCCAGCAGCCAAGACGGACTAGCGGGCCTAAGCTCCTACAATGAGCAGTTCTTC. Translated: CASSQDGLAGLSSYNEQFF.

This chain uses TRBV5-6 with TRBJ2-7; TRBD1 matches at 9 bases. The CDR3 loop spans 17 amino acids. Germline V gene lookup returns CDR1 SGHDT and CDR2 YYEEEE. Losses at the gene ends were 0 bases for V and 1 base for J; bases not matched to a gene: 8. CDR3 protein: CASSLADLGQGSYEQYF. The CDR3 DNA reads as TGTGCCAGCAGCTTGGCCGACTTAGGACAGGGGTCCTACGAGCAGTACTTC.

V is TRBV9 and J is TRBJ1-2; 11 bases line up with TRBD1. The ends lost 3 bases at V and 3 bases at J; junction bases unmatched: 4. The CDR3 is 15 amino acids. The germline CDR1 and CDR2 sequences are SGDLS and YYNGEE. The CDR3 here is CASSERDRGDYGYTF. CDR3 coding DNA: TGTGCCAGCAGCGAGAGGGACAGGGGGGACTATGGCTACACCTTC. Full variable domain (rest looked up from reference TRBV9 and TRBJ1-2): DSGVTQTPKHLITATGQRVTLRCSPRSGDLSVYWYQQSLDQGLQFLIQYYNGEERAKGNILERFSAQQFPDLHSELNLSSLELGDSALYFCASSERDRGDYGYTFGSGTRLTVV.

V and J are TRBV6-5 and TRBJ1-4; D perhaps matches TRBD1 (6 bases). Germline lookup yields CDR1 MNHEY and CDR2 SVGAGI. The CDR3 length is 14 residues. V gave up 6 bases and J gave up 8 bases, with 16 bases separating them. The CDR3 nucleotides are TGTGCCAGCAGCCACGACAGGCAGGGGGAAAAACTGTTTTTT. Translation: CASSHDRQGEKLFF.